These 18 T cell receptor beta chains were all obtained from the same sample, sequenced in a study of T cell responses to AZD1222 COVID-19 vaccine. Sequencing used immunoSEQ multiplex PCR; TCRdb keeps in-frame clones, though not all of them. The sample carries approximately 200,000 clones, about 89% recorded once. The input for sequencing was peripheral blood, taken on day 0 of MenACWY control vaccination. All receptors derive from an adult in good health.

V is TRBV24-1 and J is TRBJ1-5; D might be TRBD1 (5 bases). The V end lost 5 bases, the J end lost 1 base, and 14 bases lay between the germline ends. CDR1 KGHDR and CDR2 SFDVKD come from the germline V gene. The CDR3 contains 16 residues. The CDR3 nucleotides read TGTGCCACCAGTGGCTCCCAGGGTAGCAGCAATCAGCCCCAGCATTTT. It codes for CATSGSQGSSNQPQHF.

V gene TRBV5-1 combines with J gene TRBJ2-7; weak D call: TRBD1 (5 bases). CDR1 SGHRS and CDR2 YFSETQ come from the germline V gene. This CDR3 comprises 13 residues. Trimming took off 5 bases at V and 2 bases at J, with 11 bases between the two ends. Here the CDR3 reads CASRDKTTYEQYF. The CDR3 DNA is TGCGCCAGCAGGGACAAAACCACCTACGAGCAGTACTTC. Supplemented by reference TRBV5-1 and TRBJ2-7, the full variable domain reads KAGVTQTPRYLIKTRGQQVTLSCSPISGHRSVSWYQQTPGQGLQFLFEYFSETQRNKGNFPGRFSGRQFSNSRSEMNVSTLELGDSALYLCASRDKTTYEQYFGPGTRLTVT.

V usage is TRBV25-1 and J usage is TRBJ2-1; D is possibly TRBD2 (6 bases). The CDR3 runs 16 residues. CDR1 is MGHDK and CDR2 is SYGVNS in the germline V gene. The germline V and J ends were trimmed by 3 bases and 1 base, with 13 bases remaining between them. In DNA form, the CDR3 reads TGTGCCAGCAGTGAGCGCGTTGGGGGGTCCTACAATGAGCAGTTCTTC. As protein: CASSERVGGSYNEQFF.

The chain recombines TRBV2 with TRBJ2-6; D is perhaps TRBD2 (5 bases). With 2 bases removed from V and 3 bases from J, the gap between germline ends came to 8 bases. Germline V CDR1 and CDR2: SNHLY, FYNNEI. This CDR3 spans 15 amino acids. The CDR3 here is CASSEPGVGANVLTF. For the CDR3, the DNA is TGTGCCAGCAGTGAACCCGGGGTTGGGGCCAACGTCCTGACTTTC.

CDR3 sequence reads: CASGSGTNEQFF. The CDR3 nucleotides are TGTGCCAGCGGGAGCGGGACCAATGAGCAGTTCTTC. The chain links TRBV7-9 to TRBJ2-1; 7 bases map to TRBD2. This CDR3 is built from 12 residues. V lost 8 bases and J lost 6; bases outside the gene matches: 4. The germline V gene encodes CDR1 SEHNR and CDR2 FQNEAQ (reference sequence). Filled out from reference TRBV7-9 and TRBJ2-1, the complete variable domain reads DTGVSQNPRHKITKRGQNVTFRCDPISEHNRLYWYRQTLGQGPEFLTYFQNEAQLEKSRLLSDRFSAERPKGSFSTLEIQRTEQGDSAMYLCASGSGTNEQFFGPGTRLTVL.

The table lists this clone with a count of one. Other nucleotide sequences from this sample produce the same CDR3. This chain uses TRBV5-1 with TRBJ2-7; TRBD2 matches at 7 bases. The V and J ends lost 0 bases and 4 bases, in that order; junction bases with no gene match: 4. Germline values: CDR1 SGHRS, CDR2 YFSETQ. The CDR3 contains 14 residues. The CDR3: CASSLVASGYEQYF. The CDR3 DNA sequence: TGCGCCAGCAGCTTGGTGGCTAGCGGATACGAGCAGTACTTC.

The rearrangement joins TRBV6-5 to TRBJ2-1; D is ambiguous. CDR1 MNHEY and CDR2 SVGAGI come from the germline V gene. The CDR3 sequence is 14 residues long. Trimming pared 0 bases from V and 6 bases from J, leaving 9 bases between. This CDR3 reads CASSYSKGSNEQFF. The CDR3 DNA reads TGTGCCAGCAGTTACTCGAAAGGAAGCAATGAGCAGTTCTTC.

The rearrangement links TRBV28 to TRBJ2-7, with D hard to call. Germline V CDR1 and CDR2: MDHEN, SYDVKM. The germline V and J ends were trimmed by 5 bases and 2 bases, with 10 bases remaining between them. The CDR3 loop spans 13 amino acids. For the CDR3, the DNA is TGTGCCAGCAGTGCCCCCCTACCCTACGAGCAGTACTTC. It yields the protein CASSAPLPYEQYF.

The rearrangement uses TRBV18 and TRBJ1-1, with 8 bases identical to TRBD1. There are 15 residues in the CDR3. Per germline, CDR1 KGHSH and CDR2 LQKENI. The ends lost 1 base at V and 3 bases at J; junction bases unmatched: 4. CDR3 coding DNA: TGTGCCAGCTCACCACGTGGACAGGGCGACACTGAAGCTTTCTTT. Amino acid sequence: CASSPRGQGDTEAFF.

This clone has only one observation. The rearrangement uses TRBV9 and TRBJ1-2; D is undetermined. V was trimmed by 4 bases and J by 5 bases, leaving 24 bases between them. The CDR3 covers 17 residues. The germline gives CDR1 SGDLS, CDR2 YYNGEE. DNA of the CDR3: TGTGCCAGCAGCACCCGAACGGGTGGCCTGGGGTCTTATGGCTACACCTTC. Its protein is CASSTRTGGLGSYGYTF.

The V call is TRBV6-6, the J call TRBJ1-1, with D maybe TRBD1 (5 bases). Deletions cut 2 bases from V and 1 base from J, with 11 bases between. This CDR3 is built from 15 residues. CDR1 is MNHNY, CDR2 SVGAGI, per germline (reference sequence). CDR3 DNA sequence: TGTGCCAGCAGTTACCGAACGGGGCGGAACACTGAAGCTTTCTTT. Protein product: CASSYRTGRNTEAFF.

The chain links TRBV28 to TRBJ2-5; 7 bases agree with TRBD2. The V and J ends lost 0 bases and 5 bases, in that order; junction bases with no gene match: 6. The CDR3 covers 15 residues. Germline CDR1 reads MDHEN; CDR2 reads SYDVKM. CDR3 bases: TGTGCCAGCAGTTTATGGGCGGGAGAACGGGAGACCCAGTACTTC. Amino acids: CASSLWAGERETQYF.

The CDR3, as DNA: TGTGCCAGCGGCCAGGCATCGAACACCGGGGAGCTGTTTTTT. Translating gives CASGQASNTGELFF. The V gene is TRBV7-6, the J gene TRBJ2-2; no definite D call. This CDR3 comprises 14 residues. The germline V gene has CDR1 SGHVS and CDR2 FNYEAQ. Trimming shortened V by 8 bases and J by 0 bases, and 10 bases separated the two germline ends.

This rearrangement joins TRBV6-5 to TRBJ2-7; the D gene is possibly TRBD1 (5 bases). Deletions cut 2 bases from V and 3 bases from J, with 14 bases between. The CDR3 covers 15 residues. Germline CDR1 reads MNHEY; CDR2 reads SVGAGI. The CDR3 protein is CASSYPPGWSYEQYF. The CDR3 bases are TGTGCCAGCAGTTACCCGCCAGGGTGGAGCTACGAGCAGTACTTC.

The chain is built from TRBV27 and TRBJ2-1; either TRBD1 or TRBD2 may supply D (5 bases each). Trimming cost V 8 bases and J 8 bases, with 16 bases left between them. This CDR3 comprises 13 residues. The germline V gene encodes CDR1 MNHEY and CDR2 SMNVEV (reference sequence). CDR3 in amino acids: CASGGEGGDEQFF. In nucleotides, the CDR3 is TGTGCCAGCGGGGGTGAGGGCGGCGATGAGCAGTTCTTC.

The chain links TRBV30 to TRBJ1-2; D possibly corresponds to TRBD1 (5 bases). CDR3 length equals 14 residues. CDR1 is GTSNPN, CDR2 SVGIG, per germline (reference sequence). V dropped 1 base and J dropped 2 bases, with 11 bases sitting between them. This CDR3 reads CAWSESTENYGYTF. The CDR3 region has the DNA TGTGCCTGGAGTGAATCGACAGAAAACTATGGCTACACCTTC. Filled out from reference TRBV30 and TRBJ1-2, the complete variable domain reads SQTIHQWPATLVQPVGSPLSLECTVEGTSNPNLYWYRQAAGRGLQLLFYSVGIGQISSEVPQNLSASRPQDRQFILSSKKLLLSDSGFYLCAWSESTENYGYTFGSGTRLTVV.

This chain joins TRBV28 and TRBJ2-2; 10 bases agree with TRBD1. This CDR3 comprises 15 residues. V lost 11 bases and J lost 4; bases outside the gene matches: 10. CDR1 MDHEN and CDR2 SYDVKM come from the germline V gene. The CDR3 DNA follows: TGTGCCGACGGGACAGGGGTGGGTGGCACCGGGGAGCTGTTTTTT. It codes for CADGTGVGGTGELFF. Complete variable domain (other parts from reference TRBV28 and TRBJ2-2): DVKVTQSSRYLVKRTGEKVFLECVQDMDHENMFWYRQDPGLGLRLIYFSYDVKMKEKGDIPEGYSVSREKKERFSLILESASTNQTSMYLCADGTGVGGTGELFFGEGSRLTVL.

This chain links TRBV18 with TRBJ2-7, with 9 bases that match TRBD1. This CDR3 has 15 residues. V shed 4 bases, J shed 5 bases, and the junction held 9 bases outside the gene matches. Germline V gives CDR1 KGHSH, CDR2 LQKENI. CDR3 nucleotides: TGTGCCAGCTCACGAAACCGGGACAGGGATCACGAGCAGTACTTC. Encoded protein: CASSRNRDRDHEQYF.